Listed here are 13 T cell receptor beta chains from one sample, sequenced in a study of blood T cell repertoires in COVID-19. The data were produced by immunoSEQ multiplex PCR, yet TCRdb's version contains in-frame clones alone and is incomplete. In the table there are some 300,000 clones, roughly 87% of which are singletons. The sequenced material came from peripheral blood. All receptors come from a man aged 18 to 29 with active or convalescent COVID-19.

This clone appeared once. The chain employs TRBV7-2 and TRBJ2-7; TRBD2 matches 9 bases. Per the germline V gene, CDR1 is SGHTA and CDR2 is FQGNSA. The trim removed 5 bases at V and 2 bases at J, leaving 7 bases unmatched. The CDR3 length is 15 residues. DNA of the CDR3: TGTGCCAGCAGCCGCCCAGCGGGGGGCACCTACGAGCAGTACTTC. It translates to CASSRPAGGTYEQYF.

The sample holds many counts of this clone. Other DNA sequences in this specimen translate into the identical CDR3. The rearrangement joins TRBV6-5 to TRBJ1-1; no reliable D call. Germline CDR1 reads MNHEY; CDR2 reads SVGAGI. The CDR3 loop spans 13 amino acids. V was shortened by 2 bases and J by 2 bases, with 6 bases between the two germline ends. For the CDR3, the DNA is TGTGCCAGCAGTTACCAGGCAAACACTGAAGCTTTCTTT. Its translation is CASSYQANTEAFF.

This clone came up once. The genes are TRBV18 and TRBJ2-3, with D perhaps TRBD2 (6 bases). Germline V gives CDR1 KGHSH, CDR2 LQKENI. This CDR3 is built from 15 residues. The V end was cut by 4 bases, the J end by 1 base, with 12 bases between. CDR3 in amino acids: CASSRASERTDTQYF. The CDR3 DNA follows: TGTGCCAGCTCACGCGCTAGCGAGCGCACAGATACGCAGTATTTT.

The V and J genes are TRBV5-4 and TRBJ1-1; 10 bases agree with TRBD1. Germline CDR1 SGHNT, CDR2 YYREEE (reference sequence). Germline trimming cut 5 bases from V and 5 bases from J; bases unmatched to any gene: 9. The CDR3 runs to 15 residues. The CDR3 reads CASSYPGQGLTEAFF. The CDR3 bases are TGTGCCAGCAGTTACCCGGGACAGGGGTTGACTGAAGCTTTCTTT.

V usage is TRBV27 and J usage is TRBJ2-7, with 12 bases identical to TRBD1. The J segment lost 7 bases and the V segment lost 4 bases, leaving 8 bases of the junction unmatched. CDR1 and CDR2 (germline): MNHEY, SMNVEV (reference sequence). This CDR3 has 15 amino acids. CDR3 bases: TGTGCCAGCAGTTCCACCGGGACAGGGGGCTTAGAGCAGTACTTC. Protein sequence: CASSSTGTGGLEQYF.

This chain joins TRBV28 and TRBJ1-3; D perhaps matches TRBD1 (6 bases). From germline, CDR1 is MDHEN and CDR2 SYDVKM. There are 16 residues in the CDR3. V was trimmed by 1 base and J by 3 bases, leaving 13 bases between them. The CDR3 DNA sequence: TGTGCCAGCAGTTTATTGCCAGGGGCCTTTGGAAACACCATATATTTT. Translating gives CASSLLPGAFGNTIYF. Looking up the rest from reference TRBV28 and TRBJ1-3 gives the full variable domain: DVKVTQSSRYLVKRTGEKVFLECVQDMDHENMFWYRQDPGLGLRLIYFSYDVKMKEKGDIPEGYSVSREKKERFSLILESASTNQTSMYLCASSLLPGAFGNTIYFGEGSWLTVV.

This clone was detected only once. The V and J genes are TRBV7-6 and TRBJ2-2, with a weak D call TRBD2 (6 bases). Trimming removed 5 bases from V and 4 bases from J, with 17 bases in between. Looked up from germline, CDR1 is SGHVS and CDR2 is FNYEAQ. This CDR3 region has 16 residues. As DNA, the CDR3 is TGTGCCAGCAGCGCCCGGACGGGAGAGGGCACCGGGGAGCTGTTTTTT. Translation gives CASSARTGEGTGELFF.

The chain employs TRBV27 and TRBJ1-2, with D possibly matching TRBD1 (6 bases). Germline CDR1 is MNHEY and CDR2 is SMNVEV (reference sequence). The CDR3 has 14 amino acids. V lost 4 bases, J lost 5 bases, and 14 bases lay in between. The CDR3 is CASSSQITGYGYTF. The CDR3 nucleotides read TGTGCCAGCAGTTCACAAATCACAGGGTATGGCTACACCTTC.

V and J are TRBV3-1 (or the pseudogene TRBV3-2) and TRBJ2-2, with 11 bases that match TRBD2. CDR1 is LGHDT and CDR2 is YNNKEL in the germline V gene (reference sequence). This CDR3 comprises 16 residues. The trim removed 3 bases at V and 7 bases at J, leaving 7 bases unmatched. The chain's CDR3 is CASSHRSGGAGGELFF. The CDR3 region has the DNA TGTGCCAGCAGCCATCGTAGCGGGGGGGCGGGCGGGGAGCTGTTTTTT.

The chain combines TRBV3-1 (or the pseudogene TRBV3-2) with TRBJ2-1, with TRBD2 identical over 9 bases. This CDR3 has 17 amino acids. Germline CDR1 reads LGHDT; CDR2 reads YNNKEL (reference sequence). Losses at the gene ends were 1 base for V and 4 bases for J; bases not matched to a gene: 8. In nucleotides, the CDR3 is TGTGCCAGCAGCCAAGGAGGCGGGAGGGCCAGGTACAATGAGCAGTTCTTC. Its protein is CASSQGGGRARYNEQFF.

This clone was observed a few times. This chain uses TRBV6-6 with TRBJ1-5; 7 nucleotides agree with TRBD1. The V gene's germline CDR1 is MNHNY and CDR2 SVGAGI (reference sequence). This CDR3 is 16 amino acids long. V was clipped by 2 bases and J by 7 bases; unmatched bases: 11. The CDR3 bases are TGTGCCAGCAGTTACCCAGTGGACACAGGGGAACAGCCCCAGCATTTT. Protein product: CASSYPVDTGEQPQHF.

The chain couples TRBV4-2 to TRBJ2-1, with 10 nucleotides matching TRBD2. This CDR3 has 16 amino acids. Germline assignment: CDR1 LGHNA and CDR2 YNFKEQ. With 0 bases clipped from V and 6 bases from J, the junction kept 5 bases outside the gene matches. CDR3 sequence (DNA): TGTGCCAGCAGCCAAGATAGCGGGAGGCGTCTCAATGAGCAGTTCTTC. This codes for CASSQDSGRRLNEQFF.

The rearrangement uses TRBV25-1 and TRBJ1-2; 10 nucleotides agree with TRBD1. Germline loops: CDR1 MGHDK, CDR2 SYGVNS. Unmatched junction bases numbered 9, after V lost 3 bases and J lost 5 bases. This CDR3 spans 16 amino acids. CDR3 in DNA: TGTGCCAGCAGTGAGGTTGGGACAGGGGCTTATTATGGCTACACCTTC. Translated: CASSEVGTGAYYGYTF.